This is a list of T cell receptor beta chains from one sample in a study of T cell clones after liver transplantation. Generated by immunoSEQ multiplex PCR, the TCRdb table keeps only in-frame clones and is missing some. The table includes about 120,000 clones, roughly nine tenths detected once. Sequenced material: CD4+ T cells from blood, taken 12 months after liver transplant. These receptor sequences come from a human patient who received a liver transplant. These T cells may partly come from the graft donor. Both conserved end residues are part of each CDR3. The order of the fields is clone size, D gene, J gene, V gene, CDR3 DNA, CDR3 protein. A D gene is named only where the DNA matches it firmly. Clone size appears in some rows only: once, few, many, or a class for an expanded clone.

-,-,TRBJ1-1,TRBV6-5,TGTGCCAGCAGCACCTCCGGGGTTCCGACTGAAGCTTTCTTT,CASSTSGVPTEAFF
few,-,TRBJ1-1,TRBV30,TGTGCCTGGAGGCTGTCCGGGACAAGGAACACTGAAGCTTTCTTT,CAWRLSGTRNTEAFF
once,TRBD2,TRBJ2-1,TRBV19,TGTGCCAGTAGTATACAACTAGCGGCCAAACCTCAGCAGTTCTTC,CASSIQLAAKPQQFF
-,-,TRBJ1-5,TRBV28,TGTGCCAGCAGTCCCCGAGGGGGTAGAGGGCAGCCCCAGCATTTT,CASSPRGGRGQPQHF
-,-,TRBJ2-3,TRBV5-4,TGTGCCAGCAGCTTGTCCGGGACCAGCACAGATACGCAGTATTTT,CASSLSGTSTDTQYF
-,-,TRBJ2-7,TRBV28,TGTGCCAGCAGTCCTGGACAGTCCTACGAGCAGTACTTC,CASSPGQSYEQYF
-,-,TRBJ2-5,TRBV18,TGTGCCAGCTCACCCCCGGGACTAGAGACCCAGTACTTC,CASSPPGLETQYF
once,-,TRBJ1-1,TRBV7-9,TGTGCCAGCAGCTTATGGCAGGGTGAAGGGATTGAGGAAGCTTTCTTT,CASSLWQGEGIEEAFF
-,-,TRBJ2-5,TRBV28,TGTGCCAGCAGTCGCTCGGGACGGCAAGACGTGAAGACCCAGTACTTC,CASSRSGRQDVKTQYF
-,-,TRBJ2-7,TRBV6-6,TGTGCCAGCCCGAGTTACGAGCAGTACTTC,CASPSYEQYF
-,-,TRBJ1-4,TRBV6-1,TGTGCCAGCGGCCTCGACGGGGGTCGGCTGTTTTTT,CASGLDGGRLFF
-,-,TRBJ2-3,TRBV19,TGTGCCAGTAGTATACGGGGCCCAACAGATACGCAGTATTTT,CASSIRGPTDTQYF
-,-,TRBJ2-5,TRBV7-2,TGTGCCAGCAGCCGTGGACAAGGGGAGACCCAGTACTTC,CASSRGQGETQYF
-,TRBD1,TRBJ2-7,TRBV6-5,TGTGCCAGCAGTGCGTCGTACGGGACAGCCTACGAGCAGTACTTC,CASSASYGTAYEQYF
-,-,TRBJ2-2,TRBV7-2,TGTGCCAGCAGCCGCTCCCAGGGAGCCGCCGGGGAGCTGTTTTTT,CASSRSQGAAGELFF
-,-,TRBJ1-6,TRBV6-5,TGTGCCAGCAGTTACTCGATTCGGAATAATTCACCCCTCCACTTT,CASSYSIRNNSPLHF
-,TRBD1,TRBJ1-1,TRBV12-5,TGTGCTAGTGGCTACGGGACAGGGCTCACTGAAGCTTTCTTT,CASGYGTGLTEAFF
-,-,TRBJ2-3,TRBV9,TGTGCCAGCAGCGTAGGGACAGGAGGGTATCGGTCAGATACGCAGTATTTT,CASSVGTGGYRSDTQYF
once,TRBD2,TRBJ2-7,TRBV7-2,TGTGCCAGCAGCTCTACTAGCGGGTTAAGCGAGCAGTACTTC,CASSSTSGLSEQYF
-,-,TRBJ2-1,TRBV5-5,TGTGCCAGCAGCTTCTCGGGGTTCAAGTCCTACAATGAGCAGTTCTTC,CASSFSGFKSYNEQFF
once,TRBD2,TRBJ2-7,TRBV2,TGTGCCAGCACCGCAGCCCTAGCGGGTTACGAGCAGTACTTC,CASTAALAGYEQYF
once,-,TRBJ2-7,TRBV5-4,TGTGCCAGCAGCCAGAAGCTCTCTAGGGGGTCAGACGAGCAGTACTTC,CASSQKLSRGSDEQYF
once,TRBD1,TRBJ2-7,TRBV9,TGTGCCAGCAGCGTGGGGACAGGGGGCGTCTACGAGCAGTACTTC,CASSVGTGGVYEQYF
-,-,TRBJ2-1,TRBV18,TGTGCCAGCTCACCACCCGGGAGCTGGTACAATGAGCAGTTCTTC,CASSPPGSWYNEQFF